This T cell receptor beta chain stems from a study of neurological immune-mediated disorders. The CDR3 sequence is 15 residues long. In germline, CDR1 is MDHEN, CDR2 SYDVKM. Losses at the gene ends were 9 bases for V and 5 bases for J; bases not matched to a gene: 12. Time point in this sample: longitudinal time-point 2. Libraries used 2 million unsorted PBMCs kept frozen in RNAlater. This clonotype turned up a few times. With 10-nucleotide random UMIs included, cDNA was synthesized by 5'RACE. TCRdb independently ran MiXCR on the 5' RACE reads; one entry per CDR3 protein. Found here are around 90,000 distinct CDR3 sequences, over 10% of them singletons; the top ten hold around 4.5%.

Sequencing input: PBMCs. The chain couples TRBV28 to TRBJ2-1; 8 bases line up with TRBD2. This TCR was recovered from a female donor with HTLV-1-associated myelopathy (HAM/TSP). The CDR3 reads CASTPTGGPDNEQFF. The CDR3 DNA is TGTGCCAGTACCCCTACGGGGGGGCCGGACAATGAGCAGTTCTTC.